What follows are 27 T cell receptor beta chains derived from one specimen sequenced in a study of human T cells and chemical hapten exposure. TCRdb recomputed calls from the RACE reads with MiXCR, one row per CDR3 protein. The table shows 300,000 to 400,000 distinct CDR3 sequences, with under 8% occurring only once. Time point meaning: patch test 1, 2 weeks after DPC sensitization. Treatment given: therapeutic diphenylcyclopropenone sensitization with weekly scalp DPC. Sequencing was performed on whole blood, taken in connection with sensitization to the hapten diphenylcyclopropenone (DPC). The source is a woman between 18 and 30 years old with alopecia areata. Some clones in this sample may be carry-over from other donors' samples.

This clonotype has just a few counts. The CDR3 nucleotides are TGCGCCAGCAGCTGGGGACTTCTGAACACCGGGGAGCTGTTTTTT. It specifies CASSWGLLNTGELFF. This chain links TRBV5-1 with TRBJ2-2, with a tentative D call TRBD2 (6 bases). The CDR3 covers 15 residues. With 3 bases removed from V and 1 base from J, the gap between germline ends came to 10 bases. Germline loops: CDR1 SGHRS, CDR2 YFSETQ. Together with reference TRBV5-1 and TRBJ2-2, the CDR3 gives the full variable domain: KAGVTQTPRYLIKTRGQQVTLSCSPISGHRSVSWYQQTPGQGLQFLFEYFSETQRNKGNFPGRFSGRQFSNSRSEMNVSTLELGDSALYLCASSWGLLNTGELFFGEGSRLTVL.

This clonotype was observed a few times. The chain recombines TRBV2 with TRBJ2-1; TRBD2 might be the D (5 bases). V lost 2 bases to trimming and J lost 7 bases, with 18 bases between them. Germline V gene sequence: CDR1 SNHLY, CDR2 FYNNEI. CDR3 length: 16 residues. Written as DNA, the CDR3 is TGTGCCAGCAGTGAAAATCCAGGACTCGAACGGAATGAGCAGTTCTTC. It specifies CASSENPGLERNEQFF.

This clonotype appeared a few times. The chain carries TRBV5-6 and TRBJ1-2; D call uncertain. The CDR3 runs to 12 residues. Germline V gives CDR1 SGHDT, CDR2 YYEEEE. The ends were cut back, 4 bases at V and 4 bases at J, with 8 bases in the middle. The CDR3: CASSRDAYGYTF. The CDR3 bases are TGTGCCAGCAGCCGGGATGCCTATGGCTACACCTTC.

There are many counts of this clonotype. The CDR3 protein is CASSPYGTPIKKSSGANVLTF. The CDR3 nucleotides are TGTGCCAGCTCACCCTACGGGACGCCAATAAAGAAGAGCTCTGGGGCCAACGTCCTGACTTTC. The J gene is TRBJ2-6, the V gene TRBV18; D is perhaps TRBD1 or TRBD2 (5 bases each). The CDR3 sequence is 21 residues long. V shed 3 bases and J shed 0 bases, with 24 bases lying between them. Germline loops: CDR1 KGHSH, CDR2 LQKENI.

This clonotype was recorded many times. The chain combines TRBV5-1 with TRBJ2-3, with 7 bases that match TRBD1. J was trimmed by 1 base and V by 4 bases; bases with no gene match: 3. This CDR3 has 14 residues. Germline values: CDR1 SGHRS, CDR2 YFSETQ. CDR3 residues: CASSPGTGTDTQYF. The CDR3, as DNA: TGCGCCAGCAGCCCTGGGACAGGCACAGATACGCAGTATTTT.

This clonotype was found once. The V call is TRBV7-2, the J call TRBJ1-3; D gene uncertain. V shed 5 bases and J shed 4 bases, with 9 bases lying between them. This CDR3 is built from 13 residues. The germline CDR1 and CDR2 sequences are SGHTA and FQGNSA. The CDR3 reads CASSQYGGNTIYF. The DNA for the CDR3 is TGTGCCAGCAGCCAATACGGGGGAAACACCATATATTTT.

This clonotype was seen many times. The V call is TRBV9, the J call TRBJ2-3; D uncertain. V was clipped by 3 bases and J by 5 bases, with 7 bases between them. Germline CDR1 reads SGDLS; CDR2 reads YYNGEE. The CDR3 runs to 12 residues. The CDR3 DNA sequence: TGTGCCAGCAGCGCCCAAGTAGATACGCAGTATTTT. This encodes CASSAQVDTQYF.

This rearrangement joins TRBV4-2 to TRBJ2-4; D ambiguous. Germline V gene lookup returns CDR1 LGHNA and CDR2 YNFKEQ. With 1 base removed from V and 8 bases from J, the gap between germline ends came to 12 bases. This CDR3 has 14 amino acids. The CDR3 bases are TGTGCCAGCAGCCAAGGCCAGTTATTGGACATTCAGTACTTC. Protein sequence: CASSQGQLLDIQYF.

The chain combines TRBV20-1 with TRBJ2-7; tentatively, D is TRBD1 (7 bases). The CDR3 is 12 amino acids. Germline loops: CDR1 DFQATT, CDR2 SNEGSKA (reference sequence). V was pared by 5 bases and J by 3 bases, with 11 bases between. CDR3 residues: CSAAGGLYEQYF. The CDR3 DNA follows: TGCAGTGCTGCAGGGGGGCTCTACGAGCAGTACTTC.

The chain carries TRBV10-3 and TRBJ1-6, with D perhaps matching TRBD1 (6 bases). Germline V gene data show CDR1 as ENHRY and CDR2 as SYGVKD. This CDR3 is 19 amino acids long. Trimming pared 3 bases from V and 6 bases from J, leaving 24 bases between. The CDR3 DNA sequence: TGTGCCATCAGTGACCCTTCAAAGCAGGGGACCTGGGGTAATTCACCCCTCCACTTT. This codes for CAISDPSKQGTWGNSPLHF.

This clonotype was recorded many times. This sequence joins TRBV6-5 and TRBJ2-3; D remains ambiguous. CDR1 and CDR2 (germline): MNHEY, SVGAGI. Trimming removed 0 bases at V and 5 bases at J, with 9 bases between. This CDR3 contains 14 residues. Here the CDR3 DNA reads TGTGCCAGCAGTTACTCGAAATCGGAAGATACGCAGTATTTT. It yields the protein CASSYSKSEDTQYF.

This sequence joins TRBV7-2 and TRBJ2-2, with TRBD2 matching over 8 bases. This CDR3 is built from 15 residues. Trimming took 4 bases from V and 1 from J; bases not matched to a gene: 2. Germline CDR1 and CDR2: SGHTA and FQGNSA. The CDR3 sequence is CASSSLAGNTGELFF. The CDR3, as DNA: TGTGCCAGCAGCTCCCTAGCGGGGAACACCGGGGAGCTGTTTTTT. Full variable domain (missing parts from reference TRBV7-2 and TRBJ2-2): GAGVSQSPSNKVTEKGKDVELRCDPISGHTALYWYRQSLGQGLEFLIYFQGNSAPDKSGLPSDRFSAERTGGSVSTLTIQRTQQEDSAVYLCASSSLAGNTGELFFGEGSRLTVL.

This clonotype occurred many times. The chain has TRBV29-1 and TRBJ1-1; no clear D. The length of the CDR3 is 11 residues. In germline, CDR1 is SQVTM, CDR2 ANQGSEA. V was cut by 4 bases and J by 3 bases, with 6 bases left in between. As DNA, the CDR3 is TGCAGCGTTGTGAGGGACACTGAAGCTTTCTTT. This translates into CSVVRDTEAFF.

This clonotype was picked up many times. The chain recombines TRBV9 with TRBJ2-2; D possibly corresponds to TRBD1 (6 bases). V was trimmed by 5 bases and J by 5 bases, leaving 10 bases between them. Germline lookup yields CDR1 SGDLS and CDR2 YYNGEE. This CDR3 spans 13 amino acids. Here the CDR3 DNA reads TGTGCCAGCAGGGTTACAGGGACCGGGGAGCTGTTTTTT. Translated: CASRVTGTGELFF.

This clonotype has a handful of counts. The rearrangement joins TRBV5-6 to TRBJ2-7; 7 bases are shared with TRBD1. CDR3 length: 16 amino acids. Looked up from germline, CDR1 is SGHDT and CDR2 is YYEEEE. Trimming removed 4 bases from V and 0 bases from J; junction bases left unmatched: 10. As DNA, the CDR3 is TGTGCCAGCAGCCGTGGGCCGGGACAGAACTCCTACGAGCAGTACTTC. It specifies CASSRGPGQNSYEQYF.

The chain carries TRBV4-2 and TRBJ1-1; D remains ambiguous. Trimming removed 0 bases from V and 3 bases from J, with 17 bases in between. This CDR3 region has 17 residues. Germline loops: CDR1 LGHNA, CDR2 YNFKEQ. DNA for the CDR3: TGTGCCAGCAGCCAAGATAGTTTGCCAGATAAGGACACTGAAGCTTTCTTT. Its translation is CASSQDSLPDKDTEAFF.

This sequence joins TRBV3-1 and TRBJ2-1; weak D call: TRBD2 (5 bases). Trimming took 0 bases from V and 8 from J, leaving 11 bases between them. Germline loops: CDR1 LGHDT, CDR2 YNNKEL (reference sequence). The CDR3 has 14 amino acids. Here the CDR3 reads CASSQDLARDEQFF. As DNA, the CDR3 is TGTGCCAGCAGCCAAGACCTAGCAAGGGATGAGCAGTTCTTC.

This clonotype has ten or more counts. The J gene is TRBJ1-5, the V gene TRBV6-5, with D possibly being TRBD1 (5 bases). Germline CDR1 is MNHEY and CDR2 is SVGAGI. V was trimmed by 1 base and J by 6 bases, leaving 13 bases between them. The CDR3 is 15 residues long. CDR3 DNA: TGTGCCAGCAGTTACTACTCCGGGGGTGGTCAGCCCCAGCATTTT. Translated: CASSYYSGGGQPQHF.

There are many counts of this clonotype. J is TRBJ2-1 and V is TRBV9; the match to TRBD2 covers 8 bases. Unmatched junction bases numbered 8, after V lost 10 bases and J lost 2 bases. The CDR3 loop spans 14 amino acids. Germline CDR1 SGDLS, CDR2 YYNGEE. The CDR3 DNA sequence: TGTGCCTCCGGGGGGGGCACTACCTACAATGAGCAGTTCTTC. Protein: CASGGGTTYNEQFF.

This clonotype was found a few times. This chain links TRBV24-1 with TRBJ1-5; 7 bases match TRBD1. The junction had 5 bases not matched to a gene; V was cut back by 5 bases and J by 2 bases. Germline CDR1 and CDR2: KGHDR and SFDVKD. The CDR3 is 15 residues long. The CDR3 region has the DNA TGTGCCACCAGTGCCCCAGGGGGAGGCAATCAGCCCCAGCATTTT. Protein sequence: CATSAPGGGNQPQHF.

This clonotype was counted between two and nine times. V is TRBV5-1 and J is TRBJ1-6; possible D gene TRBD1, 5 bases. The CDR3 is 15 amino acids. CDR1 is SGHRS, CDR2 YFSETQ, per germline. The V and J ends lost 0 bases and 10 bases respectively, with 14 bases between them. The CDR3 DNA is TGCGCCAGCAGCTTGGCCGCGACAGCCGGCTCACCCCTCCACTTT. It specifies CASSLAATAGSPLHF.

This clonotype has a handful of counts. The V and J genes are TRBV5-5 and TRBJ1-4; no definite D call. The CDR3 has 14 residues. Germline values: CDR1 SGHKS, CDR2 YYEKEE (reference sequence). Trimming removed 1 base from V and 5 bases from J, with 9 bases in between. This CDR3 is CASSLSWLNEKLFF. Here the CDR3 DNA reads TGTGCCAGCAGCTTGTCGTGGTTGAATGAAAAACTGTTTTTT. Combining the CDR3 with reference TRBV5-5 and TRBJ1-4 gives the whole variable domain DAGVTQSPTHLIKTRGQQVTLRCSPISGHKSVSWYQQVLGQGPQFIFQYYEKEERGRGNFPDRFSARQFPNYSSELNVNALLLGDSALYLCASSLSWLNEKLFFGSGTQLSVL.

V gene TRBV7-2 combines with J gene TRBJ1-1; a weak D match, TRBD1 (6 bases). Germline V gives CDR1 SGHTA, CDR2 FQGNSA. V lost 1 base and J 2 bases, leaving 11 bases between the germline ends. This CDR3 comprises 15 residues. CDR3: CASSLVSRGNTEAFF. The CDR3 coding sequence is TGTGCCAGCAGCTTAGTTAGCAGGGGAAACACTGAAGCTTTCTTT.

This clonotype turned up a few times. The CDR3 coding sequence is TGCAGCGTGGTTACCGGACAGGGGGCCTCCCAAGAGACCCAGTACTTC. This codes for CSVVTGQGASQETQYF. This sequence joins TRBV29-1 and TRBJ2-5, with 11 bases aligning to TRBD1. With 6 bases clipped from V and 1 base from J, the junction kept 10 bases outside the gene matches. Looked up from germline, CDR1 is SQVTM and CDR2 is ANQGSEA. The CDR3 loop spans 16 amino acids.

The CDR3 DNA reads as TGTGCCAGCAGCCTGGTAGGCAGGGGAGTGAACGAGCAGTACTTC. It encodes CASSLVGRGVNEQYF. The genes are TRBV5-6 and TRBJ2-7; possible D gene TRBD1, 6 bases. Germline V gene lookup returns CDR1 SGHDT and CDR2 YYEEEE. The V end lost 4 bases, the J end lost 5 bases, and 19 bases lay between the germline ends. The length of the CDR3 is 15 residues.

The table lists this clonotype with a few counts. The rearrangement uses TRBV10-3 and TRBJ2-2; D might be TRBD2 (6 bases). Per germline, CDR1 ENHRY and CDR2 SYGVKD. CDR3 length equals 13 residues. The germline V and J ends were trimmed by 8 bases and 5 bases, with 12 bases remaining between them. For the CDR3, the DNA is TGTGCCATCGGTGGCGGGGTTACCGGGGAGCTGTTTTTT. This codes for CAIGGGVTGELFF.

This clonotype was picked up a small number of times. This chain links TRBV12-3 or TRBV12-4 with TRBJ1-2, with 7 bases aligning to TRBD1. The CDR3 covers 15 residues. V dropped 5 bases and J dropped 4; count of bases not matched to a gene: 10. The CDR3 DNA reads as TGTGCCAGCAGTACCACAGGGGCGCCCCCCTATGGCTACACCTTC. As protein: CASSTTGAPPYGYTF.